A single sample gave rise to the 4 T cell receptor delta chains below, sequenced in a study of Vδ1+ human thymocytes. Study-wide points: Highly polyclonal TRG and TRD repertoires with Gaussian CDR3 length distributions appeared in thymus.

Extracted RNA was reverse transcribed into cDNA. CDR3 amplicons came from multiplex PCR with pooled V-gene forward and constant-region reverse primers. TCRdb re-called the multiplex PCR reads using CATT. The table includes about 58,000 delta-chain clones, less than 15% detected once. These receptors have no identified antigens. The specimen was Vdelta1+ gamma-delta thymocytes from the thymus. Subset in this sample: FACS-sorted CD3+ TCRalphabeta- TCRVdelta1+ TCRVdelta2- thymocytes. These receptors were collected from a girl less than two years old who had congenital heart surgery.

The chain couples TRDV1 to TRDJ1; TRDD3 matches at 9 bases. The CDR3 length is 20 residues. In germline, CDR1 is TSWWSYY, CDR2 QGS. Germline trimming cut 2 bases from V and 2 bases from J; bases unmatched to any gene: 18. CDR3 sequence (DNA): TGTGCTCTTGGGGAAGTTCCTATCGGTTGGGGGATAGAAGCAACCGATAAACTCATCTTT. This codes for CALGEVPIGWGIEATDKLIF.

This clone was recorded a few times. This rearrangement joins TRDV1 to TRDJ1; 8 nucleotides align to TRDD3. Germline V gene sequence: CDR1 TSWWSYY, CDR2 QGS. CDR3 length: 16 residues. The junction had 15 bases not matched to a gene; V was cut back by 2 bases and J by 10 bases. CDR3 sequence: CALGEGSTGGLLGLIF. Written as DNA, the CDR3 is TGTGCTCTTGGGGAAGGTAGTACTGGGGGCCTCTTAGGACTCATCTTT.

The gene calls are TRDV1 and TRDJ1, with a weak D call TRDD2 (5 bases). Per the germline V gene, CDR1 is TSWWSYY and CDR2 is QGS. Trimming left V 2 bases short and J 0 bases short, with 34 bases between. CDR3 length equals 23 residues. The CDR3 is CALGEWVIRAPTQPAPYTDKLIF. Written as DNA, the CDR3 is TGTGCTCTTGGGGAATGGGTTATCCGCGCCCCTACTCAGCCCGCCCCGTACACCGATAAACTCATCTTT.

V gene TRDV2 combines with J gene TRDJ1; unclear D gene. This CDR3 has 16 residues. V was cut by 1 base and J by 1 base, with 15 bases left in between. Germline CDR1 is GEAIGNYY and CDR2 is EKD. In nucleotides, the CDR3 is TGTGCCTGTGACACTGGAAGGAGAAGGGGCACCGATAAACTCATCTTT. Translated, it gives CACDTGRRRGTDKLIF.